This is a list of T cell receptor beta chains from one sample in a study of T cell repertoires in cytomegalovirus infection. MiXCR, applied by TCRdb to the reads, yields one record per CDR3 protein. The sample consists of fewer than 350,000 distinct CDR3 sequences, 8% to 9.5% of them appearing once. Sequenced sample: PBMCs. These receptors all stem from a human donor in good health (CMV status not recorded). Some clones in this sample may be carry-over from other donors' samples. Each CDR3 is given with its conserved first and last residue. The D gene is left open where the match is weak. Not every row has a clone size; where given, it reads once, few, many or a size class.

>few|TRBV6-1|TRBJ1-4|.
TGTGCCAGCAGCTCCACCTCAGGCTCTAATGAAAAACTGTTTTTT
CASSSTSGSNEKLFF
>few|TRBV24-1|TRBJ1-5|.
TGTGCCACCGCGGGGGGGTTTAATCAGCCCCAGCATTTT
CATAGGFNQPQHF
>.|TRBV29-1|TRBJ2-5|.
TGCAGCGCTTCGACAGGATCTGGGACCCAGTACTTC
CSASTGSGTQYF
>many|TRBV7-6|TRBJ1-2|TRBD1
TGTGCCAGCAGCTCTGGACAGGGAAAATATGGCTACACCTTC
CASSSGQGKYGYTF
>.|TRBV6-1|TRBJ2-5|.
TGTGCCAGCAGTGAGATGACAGGTAGAGAGACCCAGTACTTC
CASSEMTGRETQYF
>many|TRBV14|TRBJ2-5|.
TGTGCCAGCAGCCAATGGGGCCCAGGGCGGCAAGAGACCCAGTACTTC
CASSQWGPGRQETQYF
>.|TRBV7-9|TRBJ2-7|.
TGTGCCAGCAGCTCCCAAGGCGACTCCTCCTACGAGCAGTACTTC
CASSSQGDSSYEQYF
>.|TRBV15|TRBJ2-2|.
TGTGCCACCAGCATTAGGACCTTGAACACCGGGGAGCTGTTTTTT
CATSIRTLNTGELFF
>many|TRBV7-2|TRBJ1-5|.
TGTGCCAGCAGCAGGGCGGTTAGCAATCAGCCCCAGCATTTT
CASSRAVSNQPQHF
>.|TRBV12-3/TRBV12-4|TRBJ1-5|TRBD1
TGTGCCAGCAGTTCACGGGACAGGCTGGATCAGCCCCAGCATTTT
CASSSRDRLDQPQHF
>few|TRBV20-1|TRBJ1-2|TRBD1
TGCAGTGCTGCTCTCCACGGGACAGGAAGCTATGGCTACACCTTC
CSAALHGTGSYGYTF
>.|TRBV12-3/TRBV12-4|TRBJ2-7|.
TGTGCCAGCACCTCGGGACACTCCTACGAGCAGTACTTC
CASTSGHSYEQYF
>many|TRBV7-2|TRBJ2-3|TRBD2
TGTGCCAGCAGCTACCTAGCGGGAGGGCCGAGAGATACGCAGTATTTT
CASSYLAGGPRDTQYF
>few|TRBV5-1|TRBJ2-3|TRBD2
TGCGCCAGCAGCTTGGAAGCGGGGCCGACAGATACGCAGTATTTT
CASSLEAGPTDTQYF
>.|TRBV7-9|TRBJ2-7|.
TGTGCCAGCAGCCTCCGTGGACGGCCCTACGAGCAGTACTTC
CASSLRGRPYEQYF
>many|TRBV7-2|TRBJ2-1|.
TGTGCCAGCAGCTTAAACGCGTACAATGAGCAGTTCTTC
CASSLNAYNEQFF
>.|TRBV6-4|TRBJ1-1|.
TGTGCCAGCAGTGACTCGCAGGGCAGGAGGGCTTTCTTT
CASSDSQGRRAFF
>many|TRBV7-6|TRBJ2-1|TRBD1
TGTGCCAGCAGCTTAGGGGGACAGAGCTCCTACAATGAGCAGTTCTTC
CASSLGGQSSYNEQFF
>.|TRBV20-1|TRBJ1-6|.
TGCAGTGCTAGAGGATCTGGGGATAATTCACCCCTCCACTTT
CSARGSGDNSPLHF
>.|TRBV24-1|TRBJ1-6|.
TGTGCCACCAGTGATTCCGGGGGTTCACCCCTCCACTTT
CATSDSGGSPLHF
>many|TRBV20-1|TRBJ1-3|.
TGCAGTGCTACCGGACGGCCCCGCTCTGGAAACACCATATATTTT
CSATGRPRSGNTIYF
>many|TRBV6-1|TRBJ2-3|.
TGTGCCAGCAGCCCTCGGGGGCGCGGTGATACGCAGTATTTT
CASSPRGRGDTQYF
>.|TRBV2|TRBJ2-7|.
TGTGCCAGCAGTGGGAGTGAAGCGAAGACGAGGCACGAGCAGTACTTC
CASSGSEAKTRHEQYF
>few|TRBV11-2|TRBJ2-1|.
TGTGCCAGCAGCTTAGATCTAGGAGGGGGCGTCCACAATGAGCAGTTCTTC
CASSLDLGGGVHNEQFF
>few|TRBV6-1|TRBJ2-2|.
TGTGCCAGCAACGAGGGGGGCGTAAGGGCCGGGGAGCTGTTTTTT
CASNEGGVRAGELFF
>once|TRBV15|TRBJ2-1|.
TGTGCCACCAGCAGCCATCCAAGGGAGCAGTTCTTC
CATSSHPREQFF
>.|TRBV6-6|TRBJ1-5|.
TGTGCCAGCAGTCCTAATGAACGGGGGCATCAGCCCCAGCATTTT
CASSPNERGHQPQHF
>many|TRBV4-3|TRBJ2-1|TRBD2
TGCGCCAGCAGCCAAGGACTAGCGGGATCCTACAATGAGCAGTTCTTC
CASSQGLAGSYNEQFF
>many|TRBV11-1|TRBJ1-2|TRBD1
TGTGCCAGCAGCTCGGGGCCAAGGACAGGGGGCTCCGGCTACACCTTC
CASSSGPRTGGSGYTF
>many|TRBV28|TRBJ1-1|.
TGTGCCAGCAGTGCCGGGACGCCTGGCTGGACTGAAGCTTTCTTT
CASSAGTPGWTEAFF
>few|TRBV12-3/TRBV12-4|TRBJ2-1|.
TGTGCCAGCAGTCTACTCGGCGGCTCCTACAATGAGCAGTTCTTC
CASSLLGGSYNEQFF
>many|TRBV7-3|TRBJ1-2|.
TGTGCCAGCAGCAGAGACCACGTCGAGTTCTATGGCTACACCTTC
CASSRDHVEFYGYTF
>.|TRBV20-1|TRBJ1-6|.
TGCAGTGCTAGAGATAGTGATCGGGCGGGTTCACCCCTCCACTTT
CSARDSDRAGSPLHF
>few|TRBV6-1|TRBJ1-5|.
TGTGCCAGCAGACCAGGGCCTAGCAATCAGCCCCAGCATTTT
CASRPGPSNQPQHF
>few|TRBV4-1|TRBJ2-1|TRBD1
TGCGCCAGCAGCCAAGTTGAGGGGGCGATTGAGCAGTTCTTC
CASSQVEGAIEQFF
>.|TRBV7-2|TRBJ2-3|TRBD1
TGTGCCAGCAGCCAAGGGGACCCAAGGACAGGGACGTATTTT
CASSQGDPRTGTYF
>many|TRBV28|TRBJ1-2|.
TGTGCCATCGGACACGACTATGGCTACACCTTC
CAIGHDYGYTF
>.|TRBV10-3|TRBJ2-7|TRBD1
TGTGCCATCAGTGAGCCAGGACAGGGGGGATCCTACGAGCAGTACTTC
CAISEPGQGGSYEQYF
>few|TRBV12-3/TRBV12-4|TRBJ2-5|TRBD1
TGTGCCAGCAGTTTTCGAGGGGGCGCGAGGGGGACCCAGTACTTC
CASSFRGGARGTQYF
>many|TRBV6-2/TRBV6-3|TRBJ2-1|.
TGTGCCAGCAGGGTGACAGATTCCTACAATGAGCAGTTCTTC
CASRVTDSYNEQFF
>many|TRBV27|TRBJ1-2|.
TGTGCCAGCAGTCCCCGTTTGAGGGGAGGCTATGGCTACACCTTC
CASSPRLRGGYGYTF
>.|TRBV5-1|TRBJ1-3|.
TGCGCCAGCAGTTGGGAGAGCTCTGGAAACACCATATATTTT
CASSWESSGNTIYF
>.|TRBV12-3/TRBV12-4|TRBJ1-4|.
TGTGCCAGCAGGTCTAGGGGGGTTAATGAAAAACTGTTTTTT
CASRSRGVNEKLFF
>few|TRBV7-2|TRBJ2-7|TRBD2
TGTGCCAGCAGCTTAGCGCGGAGCGGGAGGCGGGACGAGCAGTACTTC
CASSLARSGRRDEQYF
>many|TRBV7-9|TRBJ2-7|TRBD1
TGTGCCAGCAGCTTGGGACAGATAGGGGAGCAGTACTTC
CASSLGQIGEQYF
>many|TRBV7-2|TRBJ2-7|.
TGTGCCAGCAGCTTAGGAACTGGGGGGCGATACGAGCAGTACTTC
CASSLGTGGRYEQYF
>.|TRBV7-9|TRBJ2-5|TRBD2
TGTGCCAGCAGCTTCGGGACTAGCCCCGAGACCCAGTACTTC
CASSFGTSPETQYF
>few|TRBV20-1|TRBJ2-3|TRBD2
TGCAGTGCCCGTTTAGCGGGGGGGCCCGTGAATACGCAGTATTTT
CSARLAGGPVNTQYF
>few|TRBV5-3|TRBJ2-7|.
TGTGCCAGCAGCTTGGGACTGGGAGGCGACTCCTACGAGCAGTACTTC
CASSLGLGGDSYEQYF
>many|TRBV6-1|TRBJ2-7|TRBD2
TGTGCCAGCAGGGCTAGCGGGAGCAACGAGCAGTACTTC
CASRASGSNEQYF